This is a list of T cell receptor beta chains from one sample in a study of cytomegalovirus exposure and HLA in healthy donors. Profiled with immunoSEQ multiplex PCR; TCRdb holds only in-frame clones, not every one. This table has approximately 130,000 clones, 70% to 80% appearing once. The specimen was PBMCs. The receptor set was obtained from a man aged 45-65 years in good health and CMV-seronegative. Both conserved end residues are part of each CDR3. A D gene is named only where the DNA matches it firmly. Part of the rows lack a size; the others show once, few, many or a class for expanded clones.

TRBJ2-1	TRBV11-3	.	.	TGTGCCAGCAGCTCCTTACGGGGAAGCTCCTACAATGAGCAGTTCTTC	CASSSLRGSSYNEQFF
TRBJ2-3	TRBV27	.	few	TGTGCCAGCAGTTTACAAGCCCTACGCACAGATACGCAGTATTTT	CASSLQALRTDTQYF
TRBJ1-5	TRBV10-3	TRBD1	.	TGTGCCATCAACTCGGACAGGGATAATCAGCCCCAGCATTTT	CAINSDRDNQPQHF
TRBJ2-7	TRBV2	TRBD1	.	TGTGCCAGCGGGGACAGGGTCTACGAGCAGTACTTC	CASGDRVYEQYF
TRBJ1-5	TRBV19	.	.	TGTGCCAGTAGTATAGGAGGCGGCAGGGGAGGGGATCAGCCCCAGCATTTT	CASSIGGGRGGDQPQHF
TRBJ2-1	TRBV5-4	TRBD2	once	TGTGCCAGCAGCTTGTTTCGTTCTAGCGGGAGTTCCTACAATGAGCAGTTCTTC	CASSLFRSSGSSYNEQFF
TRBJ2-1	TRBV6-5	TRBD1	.	TGTGCCAGCAGTCGTTACGGGACCAGGGGGAGTCTTCAGTTCTTC	CASSRYGTRGSLQFF
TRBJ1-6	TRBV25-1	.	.	TGTGCCAGCAGTGAGAGGGGGTTGTATAATTCACCCCTCCGCTTT	CASSERGLYNSPLRF
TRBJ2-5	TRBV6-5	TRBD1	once	TGTGCCAGCAGTCTAACCGGGACAGGGCAAGAGACCCAGTACTTC	CASSLTGTGQETQYF
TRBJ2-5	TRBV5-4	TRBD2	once	TGTGCCAGCAGCCCGGGGACTAGCGGGAGTTTAGAGACCCAGTACTTC	CASSPGTSGSLETQYF
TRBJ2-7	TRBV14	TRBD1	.	TGTGCCAGCAGCCATCCTGACAGGGCTTACGAGCAGTACTTC	CASSHPDRAYEQYF
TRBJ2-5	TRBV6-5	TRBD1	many	TGTGCCAGCAGTCTACAGGGGATGCAGACCCAGTACTTC	CASSLQGMQTQYF
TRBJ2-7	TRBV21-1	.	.	.	CASSKRAPWASGTFYLNSYEQYF
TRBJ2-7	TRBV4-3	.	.	TGCGCCAGCAGCCAAGACGCAGGCGACACCTACGAGCAGTACTTC	CASSQDAGDTYEQYF
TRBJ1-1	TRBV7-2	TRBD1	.	TGTGCCAGCAGCTCCGGACAGGGCACCACTGAAGCTTTCTTT	CASSSGQGTTEAFF
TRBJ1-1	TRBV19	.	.	TGTGCCAGTAAGGGGCAGGCCCACACTGAAGCTTTCTTT	CASKGQAHTEAFF
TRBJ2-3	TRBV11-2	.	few	TGTGCCAGCAGCTTACTGGTGACTGGACACACAGATACGCAGTATTTT	CASSLLVTGHTDTQYF
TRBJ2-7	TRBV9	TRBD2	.	TGTGCCAGCAGCCCCCGGGCGGGGGCCTACGAGCAGTACTTC	CASSPRAGAYEQYF
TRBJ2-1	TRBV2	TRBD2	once	TGTGCCAGCAGTGGGGGGTGGCTAGCGGTAAATGAGCAGTTCTTC	CASSGGWLAVNEQFF
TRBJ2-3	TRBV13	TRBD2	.	TGTGCCAGCAGCCCCGGCGGAAGGGCGGGAGGGTTGAATACGCAGTATTTT	CASSPGGRAGGLNTQYF
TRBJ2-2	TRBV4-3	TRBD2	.	TGCGCCAGCAGCCCCTCACTAGCGGGCACAGAGGGGGAGCTGTTTTTT	CASSPSLAGTEGELFF
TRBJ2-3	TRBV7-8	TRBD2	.	TGTGCCAGCAGCTTAGCGCGACTAGCGGGAGGAGATACGCAGTATTTT	CASSLARLAGGDTQYF
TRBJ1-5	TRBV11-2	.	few	TGTGCCAGCAGCGTCGGGAGTGTAGGTCAGCCCCAGCATTTT	CASSVGSVGQPQHF
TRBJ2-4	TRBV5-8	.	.	TGTGCCAGCAGCCCACAGGGTGTCTCTTTAGCCAAAAACATTCAGTACTTC	CASSPQGVSLAKNIQYF
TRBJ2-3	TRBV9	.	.	TGTGCCAGCAGCGCGGACACAAGCACAGATACGCAGTATTTT	CASSADTSTDTQYF
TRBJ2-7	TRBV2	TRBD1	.	TGTGCCACGGTTGACAGGGGACAAACCTACGAGCAGTACTTC	CATVDRGQTYEQYF
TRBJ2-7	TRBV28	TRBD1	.	TGTGCCAGCAGCTACCGGGACAGGGGAAACGAGCAGTACTTC	CASSYRDRGNEQYF
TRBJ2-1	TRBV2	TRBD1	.	TGTGCCAGCAGCTTGGACAGGGGGTTGGATGAGCAGTTCTTC	CASSLDRGLDEQFF
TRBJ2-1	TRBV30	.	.	TGTGCCGAAGGAGCCCGGCGGGACTCCTACAATGAGCAGTTCTTC	CAEGARRDSYNEQFF
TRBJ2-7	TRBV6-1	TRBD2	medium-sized	TGTGCCAGCAGTGAAAATGGGGAGGGAGGCTACGAGCAGTACTTC	CASSENGEGGYEQYF
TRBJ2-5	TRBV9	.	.	TGTGCCAGCAGCCCACCGGACAGCCAAGAGACCCAGTACTTC	CASSPPDSQETQYF
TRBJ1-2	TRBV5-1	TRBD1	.	TGCGCCAGCAGCGTACAGGGGGAAGTAAACGGCTACACCTTC	CASSVQGEVNGYTF
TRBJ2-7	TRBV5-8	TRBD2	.	TGTGCCAGCAACTACCCGGCTGCGGGAGCTGGGTACGAGCAGTACTTC	CASNYPAAGAGYEQYF
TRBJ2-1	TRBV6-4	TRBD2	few	TGTGCCAGCAGTGACTCTAGCGGGAGGTACAATGAGCAGTTCTTC	CASSDSSGRYNEQFF
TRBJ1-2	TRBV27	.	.	TGTGCCAGCAAGCAGGGGATTAACTATGGCTACACCTTC	CASKQGINYGYTF
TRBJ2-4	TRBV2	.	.	TGTGCCAGCAACCTCATTGGGGCGGTTCAGTACTTC	CASNLIGAVQYF
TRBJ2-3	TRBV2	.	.	TGTGCCAGCGGAGTTAATCGGGTCACAGATACGCAGTATTTT	CASGVNRVTDTQYF
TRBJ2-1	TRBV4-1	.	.	TGCGCCAGCAGCCAAGATCAGCCAGCGGACTCCTACAATGAGCAGTTCTTC	CASSQDQPADSYNEQFF
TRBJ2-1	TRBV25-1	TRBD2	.	TGTGCCAGCAGAGAGGGATTAGCGGGAGTACGGAATGAGCAGTTCTTC	CASREGLAGVRNEQFF
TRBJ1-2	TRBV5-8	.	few	TGTGCCAGCAGCTATCTCGGCTACACCTTC	CASSYLGYTF
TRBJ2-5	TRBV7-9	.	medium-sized	TGTGCCAGCAGCTTAACCCGGGACAAAGAGACCCAGTACTTC	CASSLTRDKETQYF
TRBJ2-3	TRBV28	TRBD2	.	TGTGCCAGCAGTCGGGGTCCGGGACTAGCGAAAGATACGCAGTATTTT	CASSRGPGLAKDTQYF